By proportion, the clone carrying this T cell receptor beta chain is medium-sized. One end of the junction does not line up with germline, which may come from a read error. This specimen belongs to a study of T cell responses to AZD1222 COVID-19 vaccine. Germline assignment: CDR1 MNHEY and CDR2 SVGAGI. There are 14 residues in the CDR3. Data came from immunoSEQ multiplex PCR; TCRdb stores just in-frame clones and leaves some out. In the table there are about 130,000 clones, 90% to 95% of which are singletons. The chain links TRBV6-5 to TRBJ1-3; a weak D match, TRBD1 (6 bases). The sample was peripheral blood, taken on day 0 of AZD1222 vaccination. This receptor was taken from an adult in good health. For the CDR3, the DNA is TGTGCCAGCAGTGACTCAGGGGCTGGAAACACCATATATTTT. Encoded protein: CASSDSGAGNTIYF.